This entry concerns a single T cell receptor beta chain. Its antigen is still unknown. The data derive from a study of tumor and adjacent non-tumor tissue in lung cancer. Across the study: The cohort had under 15 adenocarcinoma, a couple of squamous cell and 1 small cell patients. Samples averaged around 4.2 million productive TCRbeta reads each.

No cell sorting was done before RNA was extracted from the tissue. More than 3 cm separated this lung sample from the edge of the tumor. V gave up 4 bases and J gave up 8 bases, with 15 bases separating them. CDR3 length equals 13 residues. CDR1 LGHNA and CDR2 YSLEER come from the germline V gene. A modified ARM-PCR protocol with three rounds of nested PCR amplified TCRbeta. TCRdb re-derived calls from the multiplex PCR reads in MiXCR, one entry per CDR3 protein. The table includes approximately 110,000 distinct CDR3 sequences, 60% to 80% detected once. Findings of the study overall: Tumor TCR diversity, when higher, was linked to shorter survival. TCR diversity was significantly greater in tumor than normal lung tissue.

The sequencing input was distant non-tumor lung tissue. The genes are TRBV4-3 and TRBJ2-7; unclear D gene. The sequence was obtained from a man aged 55 to 70 with non-small cell lung cancer. CDR3 in DNA: TGCGCCAGCAGCCGAGGCCCCGGGCTAAAGCAGTACTTC. It specifies CASSRGPGLKQYF.